Presented here are 26 T cell receptor beta chains from one specimen sequenced in a study of T cells after posttransplantation cyclophosphamide. The naive gate required viable CD3+CD4+ or CD3+CD8+ cells with CCR7+CD45RA+CD45RO-CD95-CD27+CD28+ phenotype. Sequenced by immunoSEQ multiplex PCR; TCRdb stores in-frame clones only, minus some. The sample has around 10,000 clones; more than 95% are singletons. The specimen was naive CD4+ T cells sorted from PBMCs. These TCRs come from a woman aged 55-69 years in good health, CMV-negative, and a related stem cell transplant donor.

V usage is TRBV4-3 and J usage is TRBJ1-2; D gene uncertain. The CDR3 length is 14 residues. Trimming took off 0 bases at V and 8 bases at J, with 13 bases between the two ends. Germline-derived CDR1 and CDR2 are LGHNA and YSLEER. For the CDR3, the DNA is TGCGCCAGCAGCCAAGATCCCGCACTGGAGGGCTACACCTTC. As protein: CASSQDPALEGYTF.

This sequence joins TRBV5-4 and TRBJ1-1; 8 bases align to TRBD1. The CDR3 is 13 residues long. J was trimmed by 5 bases and V by 1 base; bases with no gene match: 1. From germline, CDR1 is SGHNT and CDR2 YYREEE (reference sequence). CDR3 region: CASSLTGGTEAFF. The CDR3 bases are TGTGCCAGCAGCTTGACAGGGGGGACTGAAGCTTTCTTT.

This clone is a singleton in its sample. J is TRBJ1-6 and V is TRBV28, with 9 bases fitting TRBD1. J gave up 9 bases and V 5 bases, and 8 bases lay outside the gene matches. The germline V gene encodes CDR1 MDHEN and CDR2 SYDVKM. The CDR3 is 15 residues long. In nucleotides, the CDR3 is TGTGCCAGCAGTCCCACAGGGGGCGAGAGTTCACCCCTCCACTTT. Protein product: CASSPTGGESSPLHF. Full variable domain (remainder filled in from reference TRBV28 and TRBJ1-6): DVKVTQSSRYLVKRTGEKVFLECVQDMDHENMFWYRQDPGLGLRLIYFSYDVKMKEKGDIPEGYSVSREKKERFSLILESASTNQTSMYLCASSPTGGESSPLHFGNGTRLTVT.

A single count supports this clone. This rearrangement joins TRBV4-2 to TRBJ2-1; 8 positions agree with TRBD2. Germline loops: CDR1 LGHNA, CDR2 YNFKEQ. The CDR3 is 18 residues long. V lost 0 bases, J lost 4 bases, and 11 bases stayed unmatched. The CDR3 protein is CASSQDNLVSGSYNEQFF. CDR3 in DNA: TGTGCCAGCAGCCAAGATAACTTAGTAAGCGGGAGTTACAATGAGCAGTTCTTC.

The V gene is TRBV7-9, the J gene TRBJ2-2; 7 nucleotides align to TRBD1. After removal of 5 bases from V and 1 base from J, the junction contained 4 bases not matched to a gene. The length of the CDR3 is 15 residues. Germline CDR1 SEHNR, CDR2 FQNEAQ (reference sequence). CDR3 sequence: CASSTPGGNTGELFF. CDR3 sequence (DNA): TGTGCCAGCAGCACCCCAGGGGGGAACACCGGGGAGCTGTTTTTT.

This sequence joins TRBV4-3 and TRBJ2-7, with D unclear. Germline V gene lookup returns CDR1 LGHNA and CDR2 YSLEER. This CDR3 has 17 residues. The V and J ends lost 0 bases and 0 bases respectively, with 15 bases between them. The CDR3 region has the DNA TGCGCCAGCAGCCAAGATAACGATCCTAGAAACTCCTACGAGCAGTACTTC. Translated, it gives CASSQDNDPRNSYEQYF.

The chain joins TRBV7-3 to TRBJ2-1; 10 nucleotides align to TRBD2. This CDR3 spans 16 amino acids. Germline lookup yields CDR1 SGHTA and CDR2 FQGTGA. J lost 8 bases, V lost 4 bases, and 11 bases had no gene match. In nucleotides, the CDR3 is TGTGCCAGCAGCTCCCTTTCGGGACTAGCGCCAGATGAGCAGTTCTTC. Encoded protein: CASSSLSGLAPDEQFF.

This chain joins TRBV5-4 and TRBJ2-5; tentative D call: TRBD1 (6 bases). CDR1 and CDR2 from the germline V gene are SGHNT and YYREEE (reference sequence). The V gene lost 9 bases and the J gene lost 4 bases, with 16 bases spanning the gap. The CDR3 extends over 13 amino acids. CDR3 amino acids: CATYQTGIETQYF. CDR3 in DNA: TGTGCCACCTACCAAACAGGGATAGAGACCCAGTACTTC.

The rearrangement joins TRBV4-3 to TRBJ2-7; D perhaps matches TRBD2 (5 bases). V shed 4 bases and J shed 2 bases, with 15 bases lying between them. This CDR3 comprises 15 residues. From germline, CDR1 is LGHNA and CDR2 YSLEER. The chain's CDR3 is CASSLEGGNPYEQYV. The CDR3 nucleotides are TGCGCCAGCAGCCTCGAGGGCGGCAATCCCTACGAGCAGTACGTC.

The V gene is TRBV30, the J gene TRBJ2-1; tentatively, D is TRBD1 (5 bases). V was pared by 0 bases and J by 3 bases, with 9 bases between. The CDR3 is 14 residues long. Looked up from germline, CDR1 is GTSNPN and CDR2 is SVGIG (reference sequence). In nucleotides, the CDR3 is TGTGCCTGGAGTGTAGGGCAGGGCTACAATGAGCAGTTCTTC. This gives the protein CAWSVGQGYNEQFF.

The chain recombines TRBV5-1 with TRBJ1-5; D uncertain. This CDR3 is built from 13 residues. The V end was cut by 4 bases, the J end by 5 bases, with 10 bases between. Germline assignment: CDR1 SGHRS and CDR2 YFSETQ. CDR3 in DNA: TGCGCCAGCAGCCCCTATGTGGATCAGCCCCAGCATTTT. The encoded protein is CASSPYVDQPQHF.

J is TRBJ2-4 and V is TRBV28; D may be TRBD1 (6 bases). Germline V gene sequence: CDR1 MDHEN, CDR2 SYDVKM. V was trimmed by 4 bases and J by 3 bases, leaving 10 bases between them. The CDR3 consists of 14 residues. CDR3 coding DNA: TGTGCCAGCAGTTCAGGACAGTTCAAAAACATTCAGTACTTC. Translation: CASSSGQFKNIQYF. Full variable domain (missing parts from reference TRBV28 and TRBJ2-4): DVKVTQSSRYLVKRTGEKVFLECVQDMDHENMFWYRQDPGLGLRLIYFSYDVKMKEKGDIPEGYSVSREKKERFSLILESASTNQTSMYLCASSSGQFKNIQYFGAGTRLSVL.

The chain uses TRBV5-4 and TRBJ1-2, with 9 bases aligning to TRBD1. Trimming took 2 bases from V and 4 from J; bases not matched to a gene: 6. Germline assignment: CDR1 SGHNT and CDR2 YYREEE (reference sequence). This CDR3 contains 15 residues. The CDR3 DNA sequence: TGTGCCAGCAGCTTACCGGGACAGGGCTTCTATGGCTACACCTTC. This codes for CASSLPGQGFYGYTF.

Of note for this clone: One end of the junction is discordant with germline, which a read error may explain. The identical CDR3 is also encoded by other nucleotide sequences in the sample. CDR3 protein: CASSATGSYNSPLHF. The CDR3 bases are TGTGCCAGCAGTGCGACAGGCTCCTATAATTCCCCCCTCCACTTT. This rearrangement joins TRBV6-1 to TRBJ1-6, with D maybe TRBD1 (6 bases). Germline V lookup: CDR1 MNHNS, CDR2 SASEGT. The CDR3 totals 15 residues.

This chain joins TRBV4-2 and TRBJ2-1; perhaps TRBD1 as D (5 bases). V was shortened by 0 bases and J by 5 bases, with 11 bases between the two germline ends. The CDR3 extends over 15 amino acids. CDR1 LGHNA and CDR2 YNFKEQ come from the germline V gene. In DNA, the CDR3 is TGTGCCAGCAGCCAAGATGAGGACATAGACAATGAGCAGTTCTTC. It translates to CASSQDEDIDNEQFF.

V is TRBV19 and J is TRBJ1-1; TRBD1 might be the D (6 bases). With 4 bases removed from V and 5 bases from J, the gap between germline ends came to 14 bases. The germline V gene encodes CDR1 LNHDA and CDR2 SQIVND (reference sequence). The CDR3 covers 14 residues. The CDR3 nucleotides are TGTGCCAGTAGTAGACCACAGGGTTGGACTGAAGCTTTCTTT. Its translation: CASSRPQGWTEAFF. The variable domain in full, completed from reference TRBV19 and TRBJ1-1, reads DGGITQSPKYLFRKEGQNVTLSCEQNLNHDAMYWYRQDPGQGLRLIYYSQIVNDFQKGDIAEGYSVSREKKESFPLTVTSAQKNPTAFYLCASSRPQGWTEAFFGQGTRLTVV.

The J gene is TRBJ1-1, the V gene TRBV5-8, with no clear D. The V end was cut by 4 bases, the J end by 0 bases, with 22 bases between. Germline V lookup: CDR1 SGHTS, CDR2 YDEGEE. There are 18 residues in the CDR3. CDR3 nucleotides: TGTGCCAGCAGCGAAATGGGCAATTCTCCAGCAATGAACACTGAAGCTTTCTTT. Protein sequence: CASSEMGNSPAMNTEAFF.

The V gene is TRBV11-2, the J gene TRBJ2-1; TRBD1 matches 8 bases. Germline CDR1 reads SGHAT; CDR2 reads FQNNGV. The CDR3 totals 18 residues. The J segment lost 12 bases and the V segment lost 5 bases, leaving 24 bases of the junction unmatched. CDR3 sequence (DNA): TGTGCCAGCAGCACCCGACAGGGGAGCAACACCGGGACCAGGGGGCAGTTCTTC. It specifies CASSTRQGSNTGTRGQFF.

The chain joins TRBV4-3 to TRBJ2-2; unclear D gene. Looked up from germline, CDR1 is LGHNA and CDR2 is YSLEER. Trimming pared 0 bases from V and 3 bases from J, leaving 8 bases between. The CDR3 covers 15 residues. CDR3 sequence (DNA): TGCGCCAGCAGCCAAGATCGGCAGGACACCGGGGAGCTGTTTTTT. Its protein is CASSQDRQDTGELFF.

This chain connects TRBV5-4 to TRBJ2-2, with 7 nucleotides matching TRBD1. The CDR3 extends over 15 amino acids. The V and J ends lost 3 bases and 3 bases, in that order; junction bases with no gene match: 5. Germline loops: CDR1 SGHNT, CDR2 YYREEE (reference sequence). The DNA for the CDR3 is TGTGCCAGCAGCTCTCCGGGACAGCACACCGGGGAGCTGTTTTTT. Residues: CASSSPGQHTGELFF. Combining the CDR3 with reference TRBV5-4 and TRBJ2-2 gives the whole variable domain ETGVTQSPTHLIKTRGQQVTLRCSSQSGHNTVSWYQQALGQGPQFIFQYYREEENGRGNFPPRFSGLQFPNYSSELNVNALELDDSALYLCASSSPGQHTGELFFGEGSRLTVL.

The V gene is TRBV2, the J gene TRBJ1-3, with TRBD1 as a possible D gene (5 bases). The CDR3 runs 15 residues. Germline values: CDR1 SNHLY, CDR2 FYNNEI. V was clipped by 3 bases and J by 4 bases, with 13 bases between them. The CDR3 loop is CASSDQGPSGNTIYF. As DNA, the CDR3 is TGTGCCAGCAGTGATCAGGGTCCCAGCGGAAACACCATATATTTT.

To note about this clone: The sample contains more than one DNA sequence encoding this CDR3. The chain couples TRBV5-4 to TRBJ2-2, with D possibly being TRBD1 (5 bases). CDR3 length: 14 residues. Germline-derived CDR1 and CDR2 are SGHNT and YYREEE (reference sequence). Deletions cut 2 bases from V and 5 bases from J, with 10 bases between. In DNA form, the CDR3 reads TGTGCCAGCAGCTTTCAGGGTCGGACCGGGGAGCTGTTTTTT. Its translation: CASSFQGRTGELFF.

Note on this clone: The sample carries other DNA sequences with the same CDR3. V is TRBV10-3 and J is TRBJ1-3; 10 positions match TRBD1. Germline V gives CDR1 ENHRY, CDR2 SYGVKD. The CDR3 contains 16 residues. Trimming took 6 bases from V and 4 from J; bases not matched to a gene: 9. The CDR3 region is CAIRAGTGEPGNTIYF. CDR3 DNA: TGTGCCATCAGGGCCGGGACAGGGGAGCCAGGAAACACCATATATTTT.

The V gene is TRBV30, the J gene TRBJ1-5; D not resolved. This CDR3 region has 14 residues. V was shortened by 0 bases and J by 5 bases, with 11 bases between the two germline ends. CDR1 is GTSNPN and CDR2 is SVGIG in the germline V gene (reference sequence). CDR3 in amino acids: CAWSVGTGDQPQHF. Here the CDR3 DNA reads TGTGCCTGGAGTGTAGGAACGGGAGATCAGCCCCAGCATTTT. Looking up the rest from reference TRBV30 and TRBJ1-5 gives the full variable domain: SQTIHQWPATLVQPVGSPLSLECTVEGTSNPNLYWYRQAAGRGLQLLFYSVGIGQISSEVPQNLSASRPQDRQFILSSKKLLLSDSGFYLCAWSVGTGDQPQHFGDGTRLSIL.

The chain couples TRBV21-1 to TRBJ2-1; the DNA was not used to check the table's D call, TRBD2. TRBV21-1 is annotated as a pseudogene. The CDR3 consists of 17 residues. The CDR3 DNA follows: TGTGCCAGCAGGGGCTCGGTGGGGGGAGGACGCCACAATGAGCAGTTCTTC. Its translation is CASRGSVGGGRHNEQFF.

The chain is built from TRBV5-4 and TRBJ2-6; TRBD2 is a possible D gene (5 bases). The length of the CDR3 is 14 residues. The germline CDR1 and CDR2 sequences are SGHNT and YYREEE (reference sequence). V dropped 8 bases and J dropped 5 bases, with 14 bases sitting between them. CDR3 residues: CASAREPRANVLTF. The DNA for the CDR3 is TGTGCCAGTGCCCGGGAACCTAGGGCCAACGTCCTGACTTTC.